This TCR beta chain originates from a study of blood T cell repertoires in COVID-19. This clone was observed a few times. TCRdb's table, derived via immunoSEQ multiplex PCR, lists solely in-frame clones and lacks some. The sample includes about 97,000 clones, 90% of them seen just once. The sequence was obtained from a man aged 60 to 75 with acute or convalescent COVID-19. The specimen was peripheral blood.

The CDR3 DNA sequence: TGTGCCAGAGGTCGCCGCCTAGCTAACTATGGCTACACCTTC. This translates into CARGRRLANYGYTF. V is TRBV19 and J is TRBJ1-2; D unresolved. Germline CDR1 LNHDA, CDR2 SQIVND (reference sequence). V was trimmed by 9 bases and J by 0 bases, leaving 14 bases between them. The CDR3 extends over 14 amino acids.